This T cell receptor beta chain derives from a study of OX40 agonist ivuxolimab in advanced cancers. Study details: Subjects had a mean age of about 65 years, with a range of roughly 20 to 79; less than 90% were male. Three partial responders included one hepatocellular carcinoma patient and two cutaneous melanoma patients.

The assay was immunoSEQ multiplex PCR, and TCRdb's table has in-frame clones only and misses some. This repertoire shows 73,000 or so clones, about 82% found once; its top ten account for 0.61%. Deletions cut 8 bases from V and 7 bases from J, with 15 bases between. The CDR3 totals 13 residues. Germline V gene data show CDR1 as SGHTA and CDR2 as FQGTGA. This TCR came from an adult with an advanced solid tumor such as melanoma, head and neck, liver or kidney cancer. The V and J genes are TRBV7-3 and TRBJ2-1, with D tentatively TRBD1 or TRBD2 (5 bases each). The sequences come from CD4+ or CD8+ T cells sorted from blood, collected in a trial of the OX40 agonist ivuxolimab. The CDR3 is CASAKGRGNEQFF. The CDR3 DNA follows: TGTGCCAGCGCGAAGGGGAGAGGGAATGAGCAGTTCTTC.